A selection of T cell receptor beta chains follows, all from one sample in a study of blood T cell repertoires in COVID-19. Profiled with immunoSEQ multiplex PCR; TCRdb holds only in-frame clones, not every one. The sample lists under 200,000 clones, approximately 86% occurring once. The sample taken for sequencing was peripheral blood. The receptor set was obtained from a woman of 80 years or more with COVID-19, enrolled during active disease. CDR3s include the opening cysteine and the closing phenylalanine or tryptophan. A D gene is named only where the DNA matches it firmly. Clone size is not always given. Where it is, it says once, few, many or a class for expanded clones.

>TRBJ2-2|.|.|TRBV7-3
CASSLEVGELFF
TGTGCCAGCAGCTTAGAGGTCGGGGAGCTGTTTTTT
>TRBJ1-1|.|.|TRBV12-3/TRBV12-4
CASSLSLTREAFF
TGTGCCAGCAGTTTATCTCTCACCCGGGAAGCTTTCTTT
>TRBJ2-1|TRBD2|.|TRBV9
CASSVGGLAGYNEQFF
TGTGCCAGCAGCGTAGGGGGACTAGCGGGCTACAATGAGCAGTTCTTC
>TRBJ2-3|TRBD2|.|TRBV5-4
CASSSPGLAGRYTQYF
TGTGCCAGCAGCAGTCCGGGACTAGCGGGGAGGTATACGCAGTATTTT
>TRBJ2-4|.|.|TRBV9
CASSGEPGAGHIQYF
TGTGCCAGCAGCGGGGAGCCGGGTGCGGGGCACATTCAGTACTTC
>TRBJ1-4|.|.|TRBV6-5
CASSYQGLVFF
TGTGCCAGCAGTTACCAGGGGTTGGTGTTTTTT
>TRBJ1-1|TRBD1|once|TRBV6-5
CASSYDRGDTEAFF
TGTGCCAGCAGTTACGACAGGGGAGACACTGAAGCTTTCTTT
>TRBJ1-3|TRBD1|.|TRBV6-5
CASELQGAIDTIYF
TGTGCCAGCGAGTTGCAGGGGGCTATAGACACCATATATTTT
>TRBJ2-7|TRBD2|.|TRBV4-1
CASSQGLSGRPGAYEQYF
TGCGCCAGCAGCCAAGGGCTTAGCGGGAGGCCAGGCGCCTACGAGCAGTACTTC
>TRBJ1-3|.|many|TRBV9
CASSVGAAYSGNTIYF
TGTGCCAGCAGCGTAGGCGCAGCGTATTCTGGAAACACCATATATTTT
>TRBJ1-2|.|few|TRBV11-2
CASSPEGYGYTF
TGTGCCAGCAGCCCGGAGGGTTATGGCTACACCTTC
>TRBJ1-4|.|.|TRBV15
CATSRPQGWGKLFF
TGTGCCACCAGCAGACCTCAGGGGTGGGGGAAACTGTTTTTT
>TRBJ2-3|.|.|TRBV6-5
CASPPGKGDTQYF
TGTGCCAGCCCCCCGGGGAAGGGAGATACGCAGTATTTT
>TRBJ2-1|.|few|TRBV10-3
CAIGRSYNEQFF
TGTGCCATTGGTAGATCCTACAATGAGCAGTTCTTC
>TRBJ1-1|.|.|TRBV5-1
CASTLGGVQTEAFF
TGCGCCAGCACCCTCGGAGGCGTTCAGACTGAAGCTTTCTTT
>TRBJ1-1|TRBD1|.|TRBV10-3
CAISEQTGGFTEAFF
TGTGCCATCAGTGAGCAGACAGGGGGATTTACTGAAGCTTTCTTT